This is a list of T cell receptor beta chains from one sample in a study of blood T cells in healthy people across ages. TCRdb called the 5' RACE reads again in MiXCR, with one record for every CDR3 protein. The table has about 800,000 distinct CDR3 sequences, around 45% seen once. The sequenced sample consisted of blood. The receptor set was obtained from a man at least 80 years old in good health. Each CDR3 is given with its conserved first and last residue. Each record gives: V gene, D gene, J gene, clone size, CDR3 protein, CDR3 DNA. The D gene is left open where the match is weak. Size values are once, few and many counts, or a class for expanded clones, and some rows have none.

>TRBV3-1|-|TRBJ2-7|-
CASSHRANSNEQYF
TGTGCCAGCAGCCACAGGGCTAACTCGAACGAGCAGTACTTC
>TRBV2|TRBD1|TRBJ2-7|once
CASRTGVEQYF
TGTGCCAGCAGGACAGGGGTTGAGCAGTACTTC
>TRBV4-1|TRBD2|TRBJ2-1|-
CASSQATPRGLAIYNEQFF
TGCGCCAGCAGCCAAGCTACCCCGAGAGGACTAGCGATATACAATGAGCAGTTCTTC
>TRBV24-1|TRBD1|TRBJ2-1|few
CATSGHGTGLSRYNEQFF
TGTGCCACCAGTGGCCACGGGACAGGGTTATCCCGGTACAATGAGCAGTTCTTC
>TRBV27|-|TRBJ2-7|-
CASSSWMTYEQYF
TGTGCCAGCAGTTCTTGGATGACCTACGAGCAGTACTTC
>TRBV20-1|-|TRBJ1-4|-
CSAWTATNEKLFF
TGCAGTGCGTGGACAGCAACTAATGAAAAACTGTTTTTT
>TRBV11-3|TRBD1|TRBJ2-1|-
CASSYRQGGVEEQFF
TGTGCCAGCAGCTACCGACAGGGCGGCGTTGAGGAGCAGTTCTTC
>TRBV5-5|TRBD2|TRBJ2-7|-
CACSPPAGGPNEQYF
TGTGCCTGCAGCCCCCCAGCGGGAGGGCCAAATGAGCAGTACTTC
>TRBV4-1|TRBD2|TRBJ2-5|-
CASSQGGLAGETQYF
TGCGCCAGCAGCCAAGGAGGGCTAGCGGGTGAGACCCAGTACTTC
>TRBV20-1|-|TRBJ2-1|-
CSADAPTDEQFF
TGCAGTGCTGACGCCCCCACGGATGAGCAGTTCTTC
>TRBV7-2|-|TRBJ2-3|once
CASSLGHRSATDTQYF
TGTGCCAGCAGCTTAGGGCATAGGTCAGCAACAGATACGCAGTATTTT
>TRBV28|TRBD1|TRBJ2-2|-
CASRGQQNTGELFF
TGTGCCAGCCGGGGACAGCAGAACACCGGGGAGCTGTTTTTT
>TRBV6-5|-|TRBJ1-3|-
CAGQNSGNTIYF
TGTGCCGGCCAAAACTCTGGAAACACCATATATTTT
>TRBV20-1|-|TRBJ2-1|few
CSVPNELDNYNEQFF
TGCAGTGTCCCGAACGAACTAGATAATTACAATGAGCAGTTCTTC
>TRBV25-1|TRBD2|TRBJ2-7|once
CASRAGDFYEQYF
TGTGCCAGCAGGGCGGGGGATTTCTACGAGCAGTACTTC
>TRBV7-9|-|TRBJ1-2|-
CASSPGGYTF
TGTGCCAGCAGCCCAGGGGGCTACACCTTC
>TRBV20-1|TRBD1|TRBJ2-7|-
CSAHRDRSSEQYF
TGCAGTGCTCACCGGGACAGGAGTAGCGAGCAGTACTTC
>TRBV10-2|TRBD2|TRBJ2-7|once
CASSESDLAGVENNEQYF
TGCGCCAGCAGTGAGTCCGATCTAGCGGGAGTTGAAAACAATGAGCAGTACTTC
>TRBV7-9|-|TRBJ2-1|-
CASSLFSVAEQFF
TGTGCCAGCAGCTTGTTCTCTGTCGCGGAGCAGTTCTTC
>TRBV28|TRBD1|TRBJ1-5|-
CASSSAGTGDNQPQHF
TGTGCCAGCAGTTCCGCCGGGACAGGGGATAATCAGCCCCAGCATTTT
>TRBV12-3/TRBV12-4|TRBD2|TRBJ2-5|-
CASSISSGGPGSQYF
TGTGCCAGCAGTATCTCTAGCGGGGGGCCGGGGTCCCAGTACTTC
>TRBV20-1|-|TRBJ2-5|-
CSAKQGGGYNEQYF
TGCAGTGCAAAACAGGGAGGGGGCTACAATGAGCAGTACTTC
>TRBV9|-|TRBJ2-1|-
CASSVSGQIIYNEQFF
TGTGCCAGCAGCGTATCCGGACAGATAATTTACAATGAGCAGTTCTTC
>TRBV30|TRBD1|TRBJ2-3|-
CAWADRATDTQYF
TGTGCCTGGGCTGACAGGGCCACAGATACGCAGTATTTT
>TRBV30|TRBD1|TRBJ2-7|once
CALGQGYEQYF
TGTGCCCTCGGACAGGGCTACGAGCAGTACTTC
>TRBV6-6|-|TRBJ1-1|-
CASSPGIRENTEAFF
TGTGCCAGCAGTCCAGGTATCAGGGAAAACACTGAAGCTTTCTTT
>TRBV12-3/TRBV12-4|-|TRBJ2-6|-
CASSLGSVALGANVLTF
TGTGCCAGCAGTTTAGGGTCAGTGGCTCTGGGGGCCAACGTCCTGACTTTC
>TRBV12-3/TRBV12-4|-|TRBJ1-2|-
CASSATVAENYGYTF
TGTGCCAGCAGTGCCACCGTGGCCGAGAACTATGGCTACACCTTC
>TRBV7-2|-|TRBJ2-5|-
CASSSLGVETQYF
TGTGCCAGCTCCAGCTTGGGGGTAGAGACCCAGTACTTC
>TRBV11-2|-|TRBJ2-5|-
CASSRFSGSRETQYF
TGTGCCAGCAGCCGCTTTTCGGGGAGTAGGGAGACCCAGTACTTC
>TRBV5-1|TRBD1|TRBJ2-5|few
CASSLGGQANQETQYF
TGCGCCAGCAGCTTGGGAGGACAGGCCAACCAAGAGACCCAGTACTTC
>TRBV12-3/TRBV12-4|TRBD1|TRBJ2-7|-
CASSLRGTGIYEQYF
TGTGCCAGCAGCCTCCGTGGGACAGGTATTTACGAGCAGTACTTC
>TRBV2|-|TRBJ2-3|few
CASSEKVRSTDTQYF
TGTGCCAGCAGTGAAAAGGTGCGGTCTACAGATACGCAGTATTTT
>TRBV18|-|TRBJ2-3|-
CASSPRPPLGADTQYF
TGTGCCAGCTCACCACGACCCCCCCTGGGCGCAGATACGCAGTATTTT
>TRBV2|TRBD2|TRBJ2-3|-
CASSELAGVLDTQYF
TGTGCCAGCAGTGAATTAGCGGGAGTCCTAGATACGCAGTATTTT
>TRBV14|-|TRBJ2-7|-
CASSQDGTPPYNEQYF
TGTGCCAGCAGCCAAGATGGGACTCCGCCCTACAATGAGCAGTACTTC
>TRBV12-3/TRBV12-4|TRBD2|TRBJ2-2|-
CASIAGGHSAGELFF
TGTGCCAGTATAGCGGGGGGGCATTCGGCCGGGGAGCTGTTTTTT
>TRBV15|-|TRBJ2-3|-
CATSLSTVQSDTQYF
TGTGCCACCTCTTTGTCGACAGTTCAATCAGATACGCAGTATTTT
>TRBV7-9|TRBD1|TRBJ1-4|few
CASSPYRGTNEKLFF
TGTGCCAGCAGCCCGTACAGGGGGACTAATGAAAAACTGTTTTTT
>TRBV12-3/TRBV12-4|-|TRBJ2-7|many
CASSYSGGNYEQYF
TGTGCCAGCAGTTACTCAGGGGGGAACTACGAGCAGTACTTC
>TRBV27|-|TRBJ2-3|-
CASSGGALNTQYF
TGTGCCAGCAGCGGAGGGGCCCTAAATACGCAGTATTTT
>TRBV12-3/TRBV12-4|-|TRBJ2-5|-
CASSSGREGVQYF
TGTGCCAGCAGTTCGGGCCGAGAAGGGGTCCAGTACTTC